This TCR beta chain was profiled in a study of cytomegalovirus exposure and HLA in healthy donors. Study conclusions and caveats: Prediction of most subjects' HLA-A and HLA-B alleles by TCR beta sequences was reportedly accurate. Information on immune exposure was restricted to one variable (CMV serostatus). Segments of the TCR beta V type were, in most cases, productive about 90% or about 30% of the time in an earlier analysis.

Trimming removed 5 bases from V and 5 bases from J; junction bases left unmatched: 5. CDR1 and CDR2 from the germline V gene are SNHLY and FYNNEI. The CDR3 consists of 14 residues. The PCR used 60 Vbeta and 13 Jbeta primers. Some clones are missing from TCRdb's copy, which holds only in-frame ones; the method was immunoSEQ multiplex PCR. The table lists 120,000 to 150,000 clones, around 85% of them singletons. This clone is a singleton in its sample. Its antigen is as yet unknown. The genes are TRBV2 and TRBJ1-2, with TRBD1 matching 10 bases. The sample was PBMCs. The sequence was collected from a man in his forties in good health and CMV-seropositive. The CDR3 loop reads CASSSDRGEYGYTF. The CDR3 coding sequence is TGTGCCAGCAGTTCGGACAGGGGGGAGTATGGCTACACCTTC.